Listed below are T cell receptor beta chains from one sample, sequenced in a study of blood T cells in healthy people across ages. One entry per CDR3 protein, called by TCRdb with MiXCR from the 5' RACE reads. This sample has about 800,000 distinct CDR3 sequences, with roughly 25% found just once. This sample was also put to use in a study of T cells of mothers and their children.

Sample: blood. These receptors were obtained from a boy between 10 and 17 years old in good health. The CDR3 runs from the conserved cysteine through the conserved F or W. D genes are given only for firm matches. Clone size is shown for a subset of rows, as once, few, many or a class of expanded clone.

d_gene | j_gene | abundance | v_gene | CDR3aa | CDR3nt
. | TRBJ2-7 | . | TRBV7-9 | CASSLERGPISYEQYF | TGTGCCAGCAGCTTAGAGCGCGGCCCAATCTCCTACGAGCAGTACTTC
. | TRBJ2-5 | few | TRBV5-1 | CASSLGPGPETQYF | TGCGCCAGCAGCTTGGGTCCAGGGCCGGAGACCCAGTACTTC
. | TRBJ1-4 | . | TRBV19 | CASRSTGVREKLFF | TGTGCCAGTAGATCGACTGGCGTTCGGGAAAAACTGTTTTTT
TRBD1 | TRBJ2-5 | few | TRBV20-1 | CSALPGDRLQETQYF | TGCAGTGCTCTTCCAGGGGACAGATTACAAGAGACCCAGTACTTC
. | TRBJ2-7 | . | TRBV15 | CATSRRVQFEQYF | TGTGCCACCAGCAGACGCGTCCAGTTCGAGCAGTACTTC
. | TRBJ2-5 | few | TRBV6-5 | CASSYSRQETQYF | TGTGCCAGCAGTTACTCGCGGCAAGAGACCCAGTACTTC
. | TRBJ2-5 | few | TRBV12-3/TRBV12-4 | CASSGGWGDGTQYF | TGTGCCAGCAGTGGGGGTTGGGGGGATGGGACCCAGTACTTC
. | TRBJ1-1 | . | TRBV2 | CASRGQGKAEAFF | TGTGCCAGCAGGGGGCAGGGTAAGGCTGAAGCTTTCTTT
. | TRBJ1-2 | . | TRBV20-1 | CSADSDSLYGYTF | TGCAGTGCTGACTCAGACAGCCTCTATGGCTACACCTTC
. | TRBJ2-7 | . | TRBV11-1 | CASSTNRGTATYEQYF | TGTGCCAGCAGCACGAACCGCGGGACGGCGACCTACGAGCAGTACTTC
TRBD1 | TRBJ2-5 | few | TRBV20-1 | CSARGRTGAQETQYF | TGCAGTGCTAGAGGGAGGACAGGGGCCCAAGAGACCCAGTACTTC
. | TRBJ2-7 | . | TRBV18 | CASSPVDGSYEQYF | TGTGCCAGCTCACCAGTCGACGGATCCTACGAGCAGTACTTC
TRBD2 | TRBJ2-3 | . | TRBV20-1 | CSAREGGPGLHYTQYF | TGCAGTGCTAGAGAGGGAGGGCCGGGACTTCATTATACGCAGTATTTT
TRBD2 | TRBJ2-7 | . | TRBV10-3 | CATKVLLGPGLAGGYTYEQYF | TGTGCCACCAAAGTTCTCCTAGGTCCGGGACTAGCGGGCGGGTACACCTACGAGCAGTACTTC
. | TRBJ2-7 | few | TRBV7-9 | CAIKEGYEQYF | TGTGCCATCAAAGAGGGGTACGAGCAGTACTTC
. | TRBJ1-3 | few | TRBV12-3/TRBV12-4 | CASRWTVSVGNTIYF | TGTGCCAGCAGGTGGACAGTCTCTGTTGGAAACACCATATATTTT
. | TRBJ2-1 | few | TRBV10-2 | CASSGLQGGGNEQFF | TGCGCCAGCAGCGGTTTGCAGGGGGGTGGGAATGAGCAGTTCTTC